Below, 5 T cell receptor beta chains from the same sample are listed, as sequenced in a study of cytomegalovirus exposure and HLA in healthy donors. The PCR was carried out with 60 Vbeta primers and 13 Jbeta primers. Here immunoSEQ multiplex PCR was the method, and the copy in TCRdb shows in-frame clones only, minus some. Of more than 100,000 clones in the sample, approximately 75% were seen once. Sequenced: PBMCs. Receptors originate from a man aged 45-65 years in good health and CMV-seropositive.

This chain uses TRBV14 with TRBJ2-2, with D hard to call. Trimming removed 1 base from V and 5 bases from J, with 5 bases in between. This CDR3 has 13 residues. Looked up from germline, CDR1 is SGHDN and CDR2 is FVKESK. The CDR3 sequence: CASSQVLTGELFF. CDR3 sequence (DNA): TGTGCCAGCAGCCAAGTTCTGACCGGGGAGCTGTTTTTT.

This clone was detected only a few times. The rearrangement links TRBV7-6 to TRBJ2-3; D is unresolved. The V gene's germline CDR1 is SGHVS and CDR2 FNYEAQ. V was trimmed by 5 bases and J by 0 bases, leaving 3 bases between them. The CDR3 sequence is 12 residues long. This CDR3 is CASSRSTDTQYF. The CDR3, as DNA: TGTGCCAGCAGCCGGAGCACAGATACGCAGTATTTT.

This clone was picked up one time. The chain couples TRBV27 to TRBJ1-1; perhaps TRBD1 as D (5 bases). This CDR3 is built from 13 residues. V was trimmed by 3 bases and J by 6 bases, leaving 11 bases between them. Germline CDR1 MNHEY, CDR2 SMNVEV (reference sequence). The CDR3 nucleotides read TGTGCCAGCAGTTTCGCGGACACGGCTGAAGCTTTCTTT. Protein sequence: CASSFADTAEAFF.

The chain links TRBV4-1 to TRBJ2-1; D perhaps matches TRBD1 (6 bases). Germline V gene lookup returns CDR1 MGHRA and CDR2 YSYEKL. The CDR3 covers 12 residues. V was pared by 5 bases and J by 15 bases, with 17 bases between. The CDR3 protein is CASSAHRDIPFF. CDR3 DNA sequence: TGCGCCAGCAGCGCCCACCGGGACATCCCGTTCTTC.

The chain employs TRBV5-1 and TRBJ1-2, with unresolved D. The CDR3 runs to 16 residues. Per the germline V gene, CDR1 is SGHRS and CDR2 is YFSETQ. V gave up 0 bases and J gave up 8 bases, with 20 bases separating them. CDR3 region: CASSLVDGQTEGGYTF. CDR3 nucleotides: TGCGCCAGCAGCTTGGTCGACGGTCAGACCGAGGGAGGCTACACCTTC.